Below, 3 T cell receptor beta chains from the same sample are listed, as sequenced in a study of neoadjuvant anti-PD-1 for oral cavity cancer. Generated by immunoSEQ multiplex PCR, the TCRdb table keeps only in-frame clones and is missing some. This table holds over 15,000 clones, nearly 70% found once. The sample in question was PBMCs, obtained before nivolumab (anti-PD-1) treatment. The receptor source for this set is a person aged 40 to 85 with oral cavity squamous cell carcinoma.

The V call is TRBV2, the J call TRBJ1-5, with 8 bases matching TRBD1. The V gene end was trimmed by 5 bases and the J gene end by 5 bases; junction bases not matched to a gene: 8. The CDR3 is made up of 15 amino acids. Per germline, CDR1 SNHLY and CDR2 FYNNEI. CDR3 nucleotide sequence: TGTGCCAGCAGTCCCCGGGACAGGACCGATCAGCCCCAGCATTTT. Its translation: CASSPRDRTDQPQHF.

The chain links TRBV19 to TRBJ1-5; D unresolved. V was trimmed by 8 bases and J by 9 bases, leaving 17 bases between them. Looked up from germline, CDR1 is LNHDA and CDR2 is SQIVND (reference sequence). The CDR3 runs to 13 residues. CDR3: CASVDGFKGPQHF. The CDR3, as DNA: TGTGCCAGTGTAGACGGATTCAAGGGGCCCCAGCATTTT.

This clone occurred once. The chain joins TRBV5-1 to TRBJ2-6, with unresolved D. CDR1 is SGHRS and CDR2 is YFSETQ in the germline V gene. This CDR3 has 15 residues. V shed 3 bases and J shed 2 bases, with 9 bases lying between them. As DNA, the CDR3 is TGCGCCAGCAGCTCCCCAGGAACTGGGGCCAACGTCCTGACTTTC. Amino acid sequence: CASSSPGTGANVLTF.